Sequencing of this TCR beta chain was carried out in a study of neurological immune-mediated disorders. Overall study results and limits: There were no CDR3 amino acid sequences shared by expanded clones across subjects, a result suggesting private repertoires in all groups.

CDR1 and CDR2 (germline): SGHDN, FVKESK. The CDR3 runs 12 residues. Concerning this clonotype itself: Its specificity is unknown. One end of the junction fails to match germline, which may point to a read error.

The method for making cDNA was 5'RACE, and it used 10-nucleotide random UMIs. TCRdb called the 5' RACE reads again in MiXCR, with one record for every CDR3 protein. The sample has around 18,000 distinct CDR3 sequences, about a quarter seen once. V usage is TRBV14 and J usage is TRBJ1-2; D not certain. The source of this sequence is a man aged 45-60 years with HTLV-1-associated myelopathy (HAM/TSP). Sequencing was carried out using PBMCs. This CDR3 is CASGQRIYGYTF. The CDR3, as DNA: TGTGCCAGCGGCCAACGCATCTATGGCTACACCTTC.